A selection of T cell receptor beta chains follows, all from one sample in a study of blood T cell repertoires in COVID-19. Produced via immunoSEQ multiplex PCR; TCRdb's table is partial and in-frame only. The sample contains fewer than 90,000 clones, about 83% of which appear only once. The sequenced material came from peripheral blood. The receptors were gathered from a man between 65 and 85 years old with COVID-19, enrolled during active disease. The CDR3 runs from the conserved cysteine through the conserved F or W. The D gene is left open where the match is weak. Expanded clones get a size class; other rows say once, few or many, or leave the size out.

D gene	V gene	clone size	J gene	CDR3 protein	CDR3 DNA
.	TRBV30	.	TRBJ1-2	CAWSPQRGYTF	TGTGCCTGGAGTCCCCAGAGGGGCTACACCTTC
.	TRBV9	.	TRBJ2-2	CASSVNTRGELFF	TGTGCCAGCAGCGTAAATACCAGGGGGGAGCTGTTTTTT
TRBD2	TRBV28	.	TRBJ2-3	CASRPAGGNWYTQYF	TGTGCCAGCAGGCCAGCGGGAGGGAATTGGTATACGCAGTATTTT
TRBD2	TRBV4-2	few	TRBJ2-2	CASSQPLAGHTGELFF	TGTGCCAGCAGCCAACCTCTAGCGGGTCATACCGGGGAGCTGTTTTTT
TRBD1	TRBV6-5	.	TRBJ1-2	CASRKTGKDGYTF	TGTGCCAGCAGGAAGACAGGGAAGGATGGCTACACCTTC
.	TRBV29-1	.	TRBJ1-2	CSVESSNYGYTF	TGCAGCGTTGAGAGTTCCAACTATGGCTACACCTTC
TRBD1	TRBV19	.	TRBJ1-2	CASNPGGLPNYGYTF	TGTGCCAGTAACCCAGGGGGCCTACCTAACTATGGCTACACCTTC
TRBD1	TRBV28	.	TRBJ2-7	CASSLGTGRSGAYEQYF	TGTGCCAGCAGTTTGGGGACAGGGAGGTCCGGAGCCTACGAGCAGTACTTC
TRBD1	TRBV6-4	.	TRBJ2-7	CASSDPTTGLNYEQYF	TGTGCCAGCAGTGACCCGACGACAGGGCTAAACTACGAGCAGTACTTC
TRBD1	TRBV28	.	TRBJ1-4	CASSFGTGLNEKLFF	TGTGCCAGCAGTTTCGGGACAGGGCTAAATGAAAAACTGTTTTTT
.	TRBV24-1	once	TRBJ1-4	CAPELRWEKLFF	TGTGCCCCCGAACTGAGGTGGGAAAAACTGTTTTTT
TRBD2	TRBV28	.	TRBJ2-3	CASKASGRADTQYF	TGTGCCAGCAAAGCTAGCGGGAGGGCCGATACGCAGTATTTT
TRBD1	TRBV4-3	.	TRBJ1-4	CASSQFRTGGNEKLFF	TGCGCCAGCAGCCAGTTTCGGACAGGGGGCAATGAAAAACTGTTTTTT
.	TRBV4-1	.	TRBJ1-1	CASHRHGEGGTEAFF	TGCGCCAGCCACCGGCACGGGGAGGGTGGCACTGAAGCTTTCTTT
TRBD2	TRBV4-3	few	TRBJ2-1	CASSQDRAAGDNEQFF	TGCGCCAGCAGCCAAGATCGAGCAGCGGGAGACAATGAGCAGTTCTTC
TRBD2	TRBV24-1	.	TRBJ2-5	CATSDTSVGETQYF	TGTGCCACCAGTGATACTAGCGTCGGGGAGACCCAGTACTTC
TRBD1	TRBV6-6	.	TRBJ1-2	CASSPDRPRVYNYGYTF	TGTGCCAGCAGTCCGGACAGGCCCCGGGTGTATAACTATGGCTACACCTTC
TRBD1	TRBV4-1	.	TRBJ2-3	CASSRDRLTDTQYF	TGCGCCAGCAGCCGGGACAGGCTCACAGATACGCAGTATTTT
TRBD1	TRBV28	few	TRBJ1-5	CASRGIQGALNQPQHF	TGTGCCAGCAGAGGCATACAGGGGGCATTAAATCAGCCCCAGCATTTT
.	TRBV10-3	.	TRBJ2-7	CAISDQEQAYEQYF	TGTGCCATCAGCGATCAGGAACAGGCCTACGAGCAGTACTTC
.	TRBV19	once	TRBJ2-1	CASSPDSDNEQFF	TGTGCCAGTAGTCCAGACAGTGACAATGAGCAGTTCTTC
.	TRBV29-1	once	TRBJ2-2	CSVAEGGTGELFF	TGCAGCGTCGCGGAGGGTGGGACCGGGGAGCTGTTTTTT
.	TRBV19	.	TRBJ1-2	CASSRGLGYGYTF	TGTGCCAGTAGTAGGGGCCTGGGCTATGGCTACACCTTC
.	TRBV7-8	.	TRBJ1-1	CASSLVSGLENTEAFF	TGTGCCAGCAGCTTAGTCTCCGGGTTGGAGAACACTGAAGCTTTCTTT
.	TRBV28	.	TRBJ2-3	CASGDKTPDTQYF	TGTGCCAGCGGAGATAAAACTCCAGATACGCAGTATTTT
.	TRBV6-6	.	TRBJ1-2	CASSNPVQGLNYGYTF	TGTGCCAGCAGCAATCCCGTCCAGGGGCTGAACTATGGCTACACCTTC
TRBD2	TRBV4-3	.	TRBJ2-7	CASSQDTLPSGAYYEQYF	TGCGCCAGCAGCCAAGACACACTTCCTAGCGGAGCTTACTACGAGCAGTACTTC
.	TRBV28	.	TRBJ1-1	CASSPYRAEAFF	TGTGCCAGCAGTCCGTACAGGGCTGAAGCTTTCTTT
TRBD1	TRBV5-6	.	TRBJ1-2	CASSLVRQGAVRYGYTF	TGTGCCAGCAGCTTGGTTCGGCAGGGGGCCGTCCGGTATGGCTACACCTTC
.	TRBV7-9	.	TRBJ2-7	CASSSPGATEQYF	TGTGCCAGCAGCTCCCCGGGAGCTACTGAGCAGTACTTC
.	TRBV4-2	.	TRBJ1-4	CASSQEGGATNEKLFF	TGTGCCAGCAGCCAAGAAGGCGGGGCAACTAATGAAAAACTGTTTTTT
TRBD2	TRBV28	.	TRBJ2-1	CASSFPSQTSGGNNEQFF	TGTGCCAGCAGTTTTCCCTCACAAACTAGCGGGGGCAACAATGAGCAGTTCTTC
TRBD2	TRBV2	.	TRBJ2-3	CASSGGNLDTQYF	TGTGCCAGCAGCGGGGGGAACCTAGATACGCAGTATTTT
TRBD1	TRBV13	.	TRBJ2-5	CASSLGQTQETQYF	TGTGCCAGCAGCTTGGGACAGACCCAAGAGACCCAGTACTTC
TRBD1	TRBV25-1	.	TRBJ1-1	CASSEYGQGNTEAFF	TGTGCCAGCAGTGAATATGGACAGGGGAACACTGAAGCTTTCTTT
.	TRBV7-2	many	TRBJ1-1	CASGRWGGPEAFF	TGTGCCAGCGGACGGTGGGGGGGCCCTGAAGCTTTCTTT
.	TRBV12-3/TRBV12-4	.	TRBJ2-5	CASGRGGETQYF	TGTGCCAGCGGGAGAGGAGGAGAGACCCAGTACTTC
TRBD2	TRBV19	.	TRBJ2-1	CASSIGLVLGEQFF	TGTGCCAGTAGTATCGGACTAGTCTTGGGTGAGCAGTTCTTC
.	TRBV2	.	TRBJ2-7	CASSEQTGYEQYF	TGTGCCAGCAGTGAACAAACAGGGTACGAGCAGTACTTC
.	TRBV4-3	once	TRBJ1-5	CASSQDLGRVDQPQHF	TGCGCCAGCAGCCAAGACTTGGGCAGGGTGGATCAGCCCCAGCATTTT
TRBD1	TRBV5-1	.	TRBJ1-1	CASSLVGTGLPVNTEAFF	TGCGCCAGCAGCTTGGTAGGGACAGGGCTACCTGTGAACACTGAAGCTTTCTTT
TRBD2	TRBV3-1/TRBV3-2	.	TRBJ2-5	CASSQEPSSGRVEETQYF	TGTGCCAGCAGCCAAGAACCCTCTAGCGGGAGAGTAGAAGAGACCCAGTACTTC
TRBD2	TRBV7-3	.	TRBJ2-1	CASSLSGASSYNEQFF	TGTGCCAGCAGCCTTAGCGGGGCAAGCTCCTACAATGAGCAGTTCTTC
.	TRBV5-4	.	TRBJ1-1	CASSRPGTPNTEAFF	TGTGCCAGCAGCCGACCCGGGACACCCAACACTGAAGCTTTCTTT
.	TRBV19	.	TRBJ2-1	CASSGQLSSYNEQFF	TGTGCCAGTAGTGGGCAGCTTAGCTCCTACAATGAGCAGTTCTTC
.	TRBV7-2	.	TRBJ1-1	CASRGHMNTEAFF	TGTGCCAGCAGGGGACACATGAACACTGAAGCTTTCTTT
TRBD2	TRBV6-1	.	TRBJ2-4	CASSERASGYDIQYF	TGTGCCAGCAGTGAAAGGGCTAGCGGTTATGACATTCAGTACTTC
TRBD1	TRBV6-5	.	TRBJ1-1	CASSYGQGGGTEAFF	TGTGCCAGCAGTTACGGACAGGGCGGAGGAACTGAAGCTTTCTTT
.	TRBV15	.	TRBJ1-1	CATSRGRGDTEAFF	TGTGCCACCAGCAGAGGGAGGGGAGACACTGAAGCTTTCTTT
.	TRBV5-5	once	TRBJ2-1	CASSLTGQNYNEQFF	TGTGCCAGCAGCTTGACAGGACAGAACTACAATGAGCAGTTCTTC
TRBD1	TRBV4-1	.	TRBJ1-2	CASSQVGTGGLANYGYTF	TGCGCCAGCAGCCAAGTAGGGACAGGGGGCCTGGCTAACTATGGCTACACCTTC
.	TRBV29-1	.	TRBJ1-2	CSVTANYGYTF	TGCAGCGTGACAGCTAACTATGGCTACACCTTC
.	TRBV24-1	.	TRBJ1-1	CATSDRALSGTEAFF	TGTGCCACCAGTGATCGGGCCCTCTCGGGAACTGAAGCTTTCTTT
.	TRBV12-2	.	TRBJ1-5	CASRLPKRDRGRRNQPQHF	TGTGCAAGTCGCTTACCAAAAAGGGACAGGGGACGACGGAATCAGCCCCAGCATTTT
.	TRBV12-3/TRBV12-4	few	TRBJ2-7	CASSLSGSYEQYF	TGTGCCAGCAGTTTATCGGGATCCTACGAGCAGTACTTC
TRBD1	TRBV12-3/TRBV12-4	once	TRBJ1-2	CASSLGQGYGYTF	TGTGCCAGCAGTTTAGGACAGGGGTATGGCTACACCTTC
.	TRBV18	.	TRBJ1-2	CASSPIVASYGYTF	TGTGCCAGCTCACCAATCGTTGCTAGCTATGGCTACACCTTC
TRBD2	TRBV7-2	.	TRBJ2-3	CASSLGTSVTDTQYF	TGTGCCAGCAGCTTAGGGACTAGCGTCACAGATACGCAGTATTTT
.	TRBV7-9	.	TRBJ2-1	CASSFSSYNEQFF	TGTGCCAGCAGCTTTTCGTCCTACAATGAGCAGTTCTTC